This T cell receptor beta chain was sequenced in a study of PD-1 blockade in classical Hodgkin lymphoma. The study's findings and limits: By cycle point C4D1, TCR diversity had risen significantly in CD4+ cells (but not CD8+ cells).

The protocol was immunoSEQ multiplex PCR, while the TCRdb copy is restricted to in-frame clones and leaves out a portion. Of fewer than 15,000 clones listed, around 75% are singletons. The trim removed 2 bases at V and 5 bases at J, leaving 5 bases unmatched. The CDR3 sequence is 15 residues long. Germline CDR1 is MDHEN and CDR2 is SYDVKM. Every patient experienced relapse after autologous stem cell transplantation, and brentuximab vedotin exposure varied. Turning to this clone: The antigen is unknown.

The material sequenced was peripheral blood mononuclear cells (PBMCs), taken at baseline. The clonotype was recovered from a human donor with classical Hodgkin lymphoma. The chain joins TRBV28 to TRBJ2-3; 9 positions agree with TRBD2. The CDR3 region has the DNA TGTGCCAGCAGTTTACCTAGCGGGATGGGAGATACGCAGTATTTT. Translation: CASSLPSGMGDTQYF.